The clone carrying this TCR beta chain was seen a handful of times. Its specificity is unknown. These data come from a study of monozygotic twins with cystic fibrosis. Overall study: With about 16 PCR cycles, barcoded libraries came from roughly 2.8 micrograms of fragmented DNA.

Study-level results: J usage was most co-twin-similar in 8 of 16 pairs, V in 13. Shared CDR3 numbers were not associated with age, concordance or severity.

Method: immunoSEQ multiplex PCR; TCRdb's copy keeps in-frame clones and lacks some. The sample carries over 9,500 clones, over 75% recorded once. Per the germline V gene, CDR1 is LNHNV and CDR2 is YYDKDF (reference sequence). The ends were cut back, 8 bases at V and 1 base at J, with 8 bases in the middle. This CDR3 region has 12 residues. Sequences were obtained from blood. The source is a man in his late teens or twenties with cystic fibrosis. The chain links TRBV15 to TRBJ1-1, with D maybe TRBD1 (5 bases). The CDR3 loop is CATLRGNTEAFF. CDR3 nucleotide sequence: TGTGCCACCTTGAGGGGGAACACTGAAGCTTTCTTT.